This passage covers 19 T cell receptor beta chains from one sample sequenced in a study of T cell repertoires in cytomegalovirus infection. Each CDR3 protein gets one entry after TCRdb re-called the reads with MiXCR. The sample includes fewer than 550,000 distinct CDR3 sequences, about 11% seen only once; the top ten take about a tenth. Sequences were obtained from PBMCs. All receptors come from a human donor in good health (CMV status not recorded). Some clones in this sample may be carry-over from other donors' samples.

This clonotype occurred many times. This sequence joins TRBV7-9 and TRBJ1-1; D not certain. In germline, CDR1 is SEHNR, CDR2 FQNEAQ (reference sequence). The V and J ends lost 7 bases and 1 base respectively, with 4 bases between them. There are 11 residues in the CDR3. The CDR3: CASTWNTEAFF. The CDR3 DNA reads TGTGCCAGCACCTGGAACACTGAAGCTTTCTTT.

This clonotype has ten or more counts. The chain's CDR3 is CASSSGKSETQYF. As DNA, the CDR3 is TGTGCCAGCAGCTCCGGGAAATCGGAGACCCAGTACTTC. V and J are TRBV7-9 and TRBJ2-5; D may be TRBD2 (5 bases). V lost 4 bases, J lost 5 bases, and 11 bases lay in between. This CDR3 has 13 amino acids. Germline CDR1 is SEHNR and CDR2 is FQNEAQ (reference sequence).

The chain is built from TRBV5-1 and TRBJ2-4; the D gene is possibly TRBD1 (6 bases). The CDR3 spans 14 residues. Germline V gives CDR1 SGHRS, CDR2 YFSETQ. V shed 5 bases and J shed 3 bases, with 12 bases lying between them. CDR3 amino acids: CASSLQGDKNIQYF. The CDR3 coding sequence is TGCGCCAGCAGTTTACAGGGTGACAAAAACATTCAGTACTTC.

The table lists this clonotype with many counts. The V gene is TRBV6-5, the J gene TRBJ2-2; 9 bases agree with TRBD2. Germline CDR1 reads MNHEY; CDR2 reads SVGAGI. The trim removed 0 bases at V and 1 base at J, leaving 0 bases unmatched. The CDR3 totals 16 residues. CDR3 sequence: CASSYSSGGNTGELFF. The CDR3 bases are TGTGCCAGCAGTTACTCTAGCGGGGGGAACACCGGGGAGCTGTTTTTT.

This clonotype came up many times. The chain joins TRBV19 to TRBJ1-5, with TRBD1 identical over 7 bases. V dropped 3 bases and J dropped 4; count of bases not matched to a gene: 6. Germline V gene lookup returns CDR1 LNHDA and CDR2 SQIVND (reference sequence). This CDR3 has 15 residues. In DNA, the CDR3 is TGTGCCAGTAGTATTGAGACAGGGCGGAATCAGCCCCAGCATTTT. Translation: CASSIETGRNQPQHF.

This clonotype was seen many times. The chain uses TRBV7-2 and TRBJ2-5; D remains unclear. Germline CDR1 and CDR2: SGHTA and FQGNSA. V was pared by 1 base and J by 1 base, with 13 bases between. The CDR3 consists of 16 residues. CDR3 bases: TGTGCCAGCAGCTTAGGTTGGACCGAACCCCAAGAGACCCAGTACTTC. This sequence encodes CASSLGWTEPQETQYF.

This clonotype was seen ten or more times. The chain joins TRBV29-1 to TRBJ2-1; D is uncertain. Germline V lookup: CDR1 SQVTM, CDR2 ANQGSEA. V lost 3 bases and J lost 3, with 3 bases in between. The CDR3 has 11 residues. In DNA, the CDR3 is TGCAGCGTTGAGTTCTACAATGAGCAGTTCTTC. Protein sequence: CSVEFYNEQFF.

This clonotype has only a few counts. The chain links TRBV6-5 to TRBJ2-1, with D possibly TRBD1 on 5 matching bases. This CDR3 is built from 15 residues. Germline V gives CDR1 MNHEY, CDR2 SVGAGI. V gave up 7 bases and J gave up 1 base, with 14 bases separating them. The CDR3 sequence is CASNQGGDSYNEQFF. CDR3 bases: TGTGCCAGCAACCAGGGCGGCGATTCCTACAATGAGCAGTTCTTC.

This clonotype was detected many times. The rearrangement links TRBV15 to TRBJ2-3; TRBD2 matches at 13 bases. V lost 3 bases and J lost 4; bases outside the gene matches: 1. The germline V gene encodes CDR1 LNHNV and CDR2 YYDKDF (reference sequence). The CDR3 sequence is 15 residues long. The CDR3 coding sequence is TGTGCCACCAGCAGGACTAGCGGGAGGTCAGATACGCAGTATTTT. Its protein is CATSRTSGRSDTQYF.

Ten or more counts support this clonotype. The chain links TRBV18 to TRBJ2-1, with D possibly TRBD1 on 5 matching bases. V was pared by 3 bases and J by 2 bases, with 8 bases between. The CDR3 is 14 amino acids. CDR1 is KGHSH and CDR2 is LQKENI in the germline V gene. For the CDR3, the DNA is TGTGCCAGCTCACCGGGGCTTACCTACAATGAGCAGTTCTTC. Translation gives CASSPGLTYNEQFF. Drawing the rest from reference TRBV18 and TRBJ2-1, the complete variable domain is NAGVMQNPRHLVRRRGQEARLRCSPMKGHSHVYWYRQLPEEGLKFMVYLQKENIIDESGMPKERFSAEFPKEGPSILRIQQVVRGDSAAYFCASSPGLTYNEQFFGPGTRLTVL.

This clonotype was counted ten times or more. DNA of the CDR3: TGTGCCAGCAGGAGACCGGGACAAGAGACCCAGTACTTC. Protein product: CASRRPGQETQYF. This chain uses TRBV25-1 with TRBJ2-5; possible D gene TRBD2, 5 bases. This CDR3 contains 13 residues. Trimming took off 6 bases at V and 2 bases at J, with 10 bases between the two ends. CDR1 MGHDK and CDR2 SYGVNS come from the germline V gene.

In this sample, this clonotype turned up many times. The CDR3 loop is CASSLGGDMNTEAFF. The CDR3 DNA sequence: TGTGCCAGCAGCTTAGGGGGGGATATGAACACTGAAGCTTTCTTT. The chain combines TRBV11-1 with TRBJ1-1, with D possibly matching TRBD1 (5 bases). CDR3 length: 15 residues. The germline gives CDR1 SGHAT, CDR2 FQDESV (reference sequence). Trimming took 1 base from V and 0 from J, leaving 9 bases between them.

In its sample, this clonotype was seen many times. This chain uses TRBV4-2 with TRBJ2-7; 12 bases fit TRBD2. The CDR3 is 15 amino acids. After removal of 2 bases from V and 3 bases from J, the junction contained 2 bases not matched to a gene. Germline V gene lookup returns CDR1 LGHNA and CDR2 YNFKEQ. The DNA for the CDR3 is TGTGCCAGCAGCCAACTGGGACTAGCGGGCTACGAGCAGTACTTC. It translates to CASSQLGLAGYEQYF.

The chain joins TRBV5-1 to TRBJ2-7, with 9 bases aligning to TRBD1. Germline V gene data show CDR1 as SGHRS and CDR2 as YFSETQ. V dropped 4 bases and J dropped 6; count of bases not matched to a gene: 11. The CDR3 length is 15 residues. This CDR3 reads CASSISGTGTVEQYF. The CDR3 nucleotides are TGCGCCAGCAGCATAAGCGGGACAGGGACGGTCGAGCAGTACTTC.

This clonotype was counted only a few times. The V and J genes are TRBV20-1 and TRBJ1-1, with a tentative D call TRBD1 (5 bases). V gave up 1 base and J gave up 7 bases, with 16 bases separating them. The germline CDR1 and CDR2 sequences are DFQATT and SNEGSKA (reference sequence). The CDR3 has 14 amino acids. CDR3 in amino acids: CSARGGSGGGEAFF. CDR3 coding DNA: TGCAGTGCTAGAGGGGGGTCTGGAGGTGGTGAAGCTTTCTTT.

V is TRBV20-1 and J is TRBJ2-7; 9 nucleotides line up with TRBD1. The junction had 4 bases not matched to a gene; V was cut back by 4 bases and J by 6 bases. Germline lookup yields CDR1 DFQATT and CDR2 SNEGSKA (reference sequence). CDR3 size: 12 residues. In DNA form, the CDR3 reads TGCAGTGCTACCGGGACAGGGCTCGAGCAGTACTTC. Translated: CSATGTGLEQYF.

The V gene is TRBV20-1, the J gene TRBJ2-5; the D is unclear. CDR3 length: 15 amino acids. The germline V gene has CDR1 DFQATT and CDR2 SNEGSKA (reference sequence). Trimming left V 0 bases short and J 1 base short, with 12 bases between. The chain's CDR3 is CSARDLANVQETQYF. CDR3 bases: TGCAGTGCTAGAGATCTGGCTAACGTCCAAGAGACCCAGTACTTC.

Ten or more counts support this clonotype. In DNA form, the CDR3 reads TGTGCCAGCCTTTCCCCCGAGCCGGGTGGCTACACCTTC. Translating it yields CASLSPEPGGYTF. V is TRBV28 and J is TRBJ1-2; D remains unclear. Deletions cut 8 bases from V and 7 bases from J, with 17 bases between. CDR3 length: 13 residues. Germline-derived CDR1 and CDR2 are MDHEN and SYDVKM.

This clonotype was seen ten or more times. This chain uses TRBV12-3 or TRBV12-4 with TRBJ2-1; 9 nucleotides match TRBD2. The CDR3 extends over 16 amino acids. V was pared by 1 base and J by 5 bases, with 6 bases of the junction left unmatched. The CDR3 sequence: CASSLDRLAGNNEQFF. The DNA of the CDR3 is TGTGCCAGCAGTTTAGATCGGCTAGCGGGGAACAATGAGCAGTTCTTC.